This TCR beta chain emerged from a study of cytomegalovirus exposure and HLA in healthy donors listed by TCRdb under 2017. Some background on the complete study: According to an earlier analysis of several hundred of the donors, 150 million to 200 million T cells yielded 90 million to 140 million unique TCR beta sequences and about 300 Gb of sequence data. HLA typing covered class I and class II loci at four-digit resolution. The study used immunosequencing to profile the T cell repertoires of 666 subjects and linked those repertoires to cytomegalovirus serostatus. The study aimed to test whether cataloging public T cell receptors could reveal signatures of past pathogen exposure. Among about 410 genotyped donors of the cohort, an average of around 220,000 unique TCR beta nucleotide sequences was sequenced per donor, of which 15% to 20% were non-productive. In the later analysis, no new phenotypic data were used to find candidate immune exposures; instead, reliance was placed on TCR beta sequences and their occurrence across donors. High-throughput TCR immunosequencing, statistical association of individual TCRs with disease status, and machine learning were combined to predict cytomegalovirus infection status. All discovery cohort repertoires had been generated on a single sequencing platform. In addition to the first cohort of 666 subjects, a separate validation cohort of approximately 120 different subjects was used. Of the 398 genotyped donors, approximately 83% fell in the genetic ancestry cluster associated with self-reported Caucasian donors. An early release that covered 500 to 800 HLA-typed donors contained 250 to 350 gigabases of sequencing data and around 85 million unique TCR sequences. In a later genetic analysis, genome-wide SNP genotypes for about three fifths of the roughly 670 donors were used, and that subset was treated as a discovery cohort. An earlier analysis of several hundred of the donors applied high-throughput TCR beta sequencing to assess whether each TCR beta V gene segment acted as functional or pseudogenic. Typing coverage differed by locus: A, B, C, DRB1 and DQB1 were typed in roughly 620-630 donors, DQA1 in 500 to 550, DPA1 in around 580, and DPB1 in 450 to 490. Because of strong linkage in the cohort, roughly five DR-DQ haplotypes were treated as single units for association and clustering. Alongside the repertoire data, information on donor age, sex, ethnicity and CMV serostatus was compiled. In a later analysis, previously published TCR beta repertoires from hundreds of donors were re-analyzed and high-resolution HLA genotyping was added so that TCR occurrence patterns could be studied.

The cohort consisted of some 730 healthy bone marrow donors. All cohort members were sampled while nominally healthy, although unrecorded immune exposures were likely present. The donor was CMV seronegative and was included in the group of several hundred seronegative cohort members. A peripheral blood sample was collected from each donor, and TCR beta sequencing was performed on peripheral blood mononuclear cells. The Qiagen DNeasy Blood Extraction Kit was used to extract genomic DNA from the blood cell samples. The research as a whole found: Because the 87-base-pair reads could not distinguish some IMGT-functional V segments, including TRBV6-2 and TRBV6-3, those segments were excluded. The study gave a list of more than 150 TCR beta chains associated with cytomegalovirus. Around 16 rarely observed V segments, including chromosome 9 orphons, were excluded from the earlier analysis of several hundred of the donors because counts were too low. A later analysis found that TCR association rates varied across HLA loci, with DRB1 alleles showing the most associated TCRs and HLA-C alleles the fewest. HLA typing was unavailable for some donors at each locus, so association tests used only the typed subset. Roughly uniform sequencing depth across donors was assumed in presence/absence analyses, although this assumption may not hold. In vitro tests confirmed that a few of the cytomegalovirus-associated TCR beta chains recognize cytomegalovirus antigens. A later analysis reported that several top co-occurrence clusters appeared linked to parvovirus B19, influenza, CMV and Epstein-Barr virus. For the cohort, immune exposure information was limited to CMV serostatus. In a later analysis, HLA-associated TCR beta chains were found to be more clonally expanded and to have lower generation probabilities than equally common non-associated chains. In both the original and validation cohorts, the classifier was reported to diagnose cytomegalovirus status with high specificity and sensitivity. Most CMV-associated TCR beta chains appeared to be HLA-restricted in a later analysis, and the HLA associations seemed to be driven largely by CMV exposure. When HLA alleles, especially DR and DQ, strongly co-occurred, TCR associations were difficult to assign to individual alleles. A later analysis associated 15,000 or so TCR beta sequences with specific HLA alleles at a false discovery rate of 0.05. A later genetic analysis reported fewer N-insertions in productive TCRs among donors in an Asian-associated ancestry cluster than the roughly 650-donor mean. In this cohort, only TCR beta chains were sequenced, and detectable features were limited by the absence of alpha or paired-chain data. Across donors, most TCR sequences were observed very rarely, whereas some public TCRs were present in many individuals. The sequencing pipeline was judged likely to have produced a cluster of highly shared sequence variants as a technical artifact. A further reported finding was that TCR beta sequences accurately predicted the HLA-A and HLA-B alleles for most subjects in the first cohort. According to the authors, the approach could potentially be generalized to other disease states and immunological phenotypes. In an earlier analysis of approximately 590 of the donors, most TCR beta V segments appeared in productive rearrangements about 87% or about 30% of the time, broadly matching IMGT annotations. A later genetic analysis associated a missense DCLRE1C variant with V-gene and J-gene trimming of TCR beta chains, and an independent cohort replicated the association. Linkage disequilibrium might explain the correlated functional status among segregating V segments, but an unknown experimental factor could not be excluded.

Library construction relied on the immunoSEQ multiplex PCR assay. For the multiplex PCR, a mixture combining 60 forward primers for TCR Vbeta segments and 13 reverse primers for TCR Jbeta segments was used. A multiplex PCR assay on genomic DNA amplified the CDR3 region of rearranged TCR beta genes. Amplified TCR beta libraries were sequenced as 87-base-pair reads on the Illumina HiSeq System. In the original analysis: In a later analysis, some 80 million unique TCR beta chains were counted across the roughly 610 repertoires, and around 10 million of these chains were shared by at least two donors. A nearest-neighbor algorithm error-corrected the raw reads and collapsed the reads into unique sequences, merging closely related sequences to remove PCR and sequencing errors. Alignment of CDR3 sequences to IMGT reference sequences was used to assign V, D and J gene segments. For a sequence to be retained, a match of at least six nucleotides to both a V gene segment and a J gene segment was required. Rearrangements were called productive when the CDR3 lacked stop codons and stayed in frame with V and J; all others were non-productive. CDR3 was defined by IMGT convention, running from the second conserved V-encoded cysteine to the conserved J-encoded phenylalanine. The earlier analysis of about 610 of the donors excluded any sequence lacking an unambiguous match to a single V gene segment. An earlier analysis of 500 to 700 of the donors classified V segments as functional when productive rearrangements were above 56.7% and as segregating when the standard deviation between donors was above 5%. To diagnose cytomegalovirus status from the catalog of TCR beta chain sequences, a statistical classification framework was built. In a later analysis, TCR nucleotide sequences were compared against IMGT/GENE-DB human TR gene sequences so that V and J genes could be assigned. A later analysis assigned CDR3 sequences and most-parsimonious VDJ recombination scenarios with the TCRdist pipeline. In a later analysis, every TCR beta chain was defined by the combination of its CDR3 amino acid sequence and its V-gene family, and reads without a unique V-gene family were dropped. A later analysis removed roughly 590 highly shared, low-generation-probability nucleotide sequences to deal with suspected cross-contamination and a sequencing artifact. A later analysis calculated a clonal expansion index for each public chain from normalized within-repertoire ranks of inferred template counts. A later analysis computed generation probabilities with a VDJ recombination model fitted to out-of-frame rearrangements, and checked the results against IGoR. A later analysis scored TCR-TCR, TCR-HLA and TCR-CMV co-occurrence with hypergeometric tests, applying a repertoire-size bias correction to TCR pairs. To estimate false discovery rates, a later analysis permuted the HLA or CMV assignments 20 times. A later analysis grouped co-occurring TCRs with DBSCAN, adding TCRdist sequence similarity when clustering within HLA-allele-positive subsets. For co-occurrence clustering, repertoires with fewer than 30,000 or more than 120,000 public chains were excluded, along with roughly 5 repertoires with anomalous nucleotide sharing. TCRdb took this table from immuneACCESS and kept in-frame rearrangements with V and J called. Such tables lack part of the clones; where checked against another copy, unresolved V genes explain under half of the gap, and the rest is unexplained. V and J calls and clone size are those listed in that table; D and trimming were worked out from the DNA. This sample lists 63,000 or so clones; around 85% were detected once. The ten most abundant clones make up less than 3% of the sample.

This clone was detected only once. There is no known antigen for this receptor. Within one base of it there is no much larger clone, and no base qualities were kept. Taken from the germline V gene, the CDR1 and CDR2 loops are SGDLS and YYNGEE. Reading from cysteine to phenylalanine, the CDR3 counts 15 amino acids. Left in the record is the CDR3 DNA by itself, 45 bases read in frame from the first base. Trimming takes 0 bases from V and 0 bases from J, and the germline ends sit 9 bases apart. Recombination connected TRBV9 to TRBJ1-1; the D region possibly corresponds to TRBD1 (6 bases align). Source material: PBMCs. This receptor was taken from a woman in her thirties in good health and CMV-seronegative. The CDR3 is CASSVAGVMNTEAFF. The nucleotide sequence reads as follows: TGTGCCAGCAGCGTAGCAGGGGTCATGAACACTGAAGCTTTCTTT.